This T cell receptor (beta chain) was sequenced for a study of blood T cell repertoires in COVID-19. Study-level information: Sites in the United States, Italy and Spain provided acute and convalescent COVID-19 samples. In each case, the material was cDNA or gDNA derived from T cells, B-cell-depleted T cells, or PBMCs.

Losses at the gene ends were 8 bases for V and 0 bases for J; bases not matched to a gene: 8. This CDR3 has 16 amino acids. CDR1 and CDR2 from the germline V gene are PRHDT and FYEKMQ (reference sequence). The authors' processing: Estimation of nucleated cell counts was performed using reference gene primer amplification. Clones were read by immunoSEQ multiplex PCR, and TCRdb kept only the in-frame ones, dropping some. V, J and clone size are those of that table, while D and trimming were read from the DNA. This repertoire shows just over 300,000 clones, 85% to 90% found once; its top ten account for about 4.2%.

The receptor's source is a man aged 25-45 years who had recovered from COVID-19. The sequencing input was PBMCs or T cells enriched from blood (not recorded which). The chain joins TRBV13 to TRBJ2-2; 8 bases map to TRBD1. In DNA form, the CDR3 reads TGTGCCAGCTCCTACAGGGGGGTCGCGAACACCGGGGAGCTGTTTTTT. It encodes CASSYRGVANTGELFF.